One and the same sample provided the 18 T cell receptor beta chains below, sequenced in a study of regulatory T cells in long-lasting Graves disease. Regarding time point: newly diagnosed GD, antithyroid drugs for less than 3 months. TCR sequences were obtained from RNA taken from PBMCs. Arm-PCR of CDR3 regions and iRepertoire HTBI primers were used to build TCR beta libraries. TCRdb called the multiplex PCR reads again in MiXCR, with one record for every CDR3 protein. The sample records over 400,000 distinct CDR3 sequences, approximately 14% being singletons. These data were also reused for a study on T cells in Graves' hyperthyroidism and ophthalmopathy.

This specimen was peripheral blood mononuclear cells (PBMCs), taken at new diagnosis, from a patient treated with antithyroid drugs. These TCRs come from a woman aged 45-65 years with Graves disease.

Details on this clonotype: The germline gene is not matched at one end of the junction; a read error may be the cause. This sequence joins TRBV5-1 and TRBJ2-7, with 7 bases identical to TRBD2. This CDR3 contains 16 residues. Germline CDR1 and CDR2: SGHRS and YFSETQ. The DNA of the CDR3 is TGCGCCAGCAGCCTCGTCTTAGCGGGTAGCTCCTACGAGCGGTACTTC. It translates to CASSLVLAGSSYERYF.

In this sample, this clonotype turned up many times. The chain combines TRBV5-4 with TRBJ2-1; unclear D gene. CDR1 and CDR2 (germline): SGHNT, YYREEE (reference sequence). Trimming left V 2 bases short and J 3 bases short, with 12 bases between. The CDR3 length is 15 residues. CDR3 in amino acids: CASSFGGYLYNEQFF. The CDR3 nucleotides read TGTGCCAGCAGCTTTGGTGGCTACCTCTACAATGAGCAGTTCTTC.

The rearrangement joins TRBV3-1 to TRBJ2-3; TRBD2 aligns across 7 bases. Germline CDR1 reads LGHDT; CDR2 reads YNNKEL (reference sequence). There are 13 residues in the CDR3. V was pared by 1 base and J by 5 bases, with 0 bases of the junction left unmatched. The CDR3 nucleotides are TGTGCCAGCAGCCAAGGGGGGGGAGATACGCAGTATTTT. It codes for CASSQGGGDTQYF.

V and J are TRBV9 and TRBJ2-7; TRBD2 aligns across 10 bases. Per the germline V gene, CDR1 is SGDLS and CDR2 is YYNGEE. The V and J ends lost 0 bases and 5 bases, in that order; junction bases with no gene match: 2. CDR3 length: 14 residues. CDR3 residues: CASSVGGLADEQYF. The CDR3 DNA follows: TGTGCCAGCAGCGTAGGAGGACTAGCGGACGAGCAGTACTTC.

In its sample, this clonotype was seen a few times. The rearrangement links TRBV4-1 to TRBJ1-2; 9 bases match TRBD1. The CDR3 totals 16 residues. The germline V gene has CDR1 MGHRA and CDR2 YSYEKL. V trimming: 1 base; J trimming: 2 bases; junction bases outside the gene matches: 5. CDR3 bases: TGCGCCAGCAGCCAAGTAGTGGGACAGGGAAACTATGGCTACACCTTC. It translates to CASSQVVGQGNYGYTF.

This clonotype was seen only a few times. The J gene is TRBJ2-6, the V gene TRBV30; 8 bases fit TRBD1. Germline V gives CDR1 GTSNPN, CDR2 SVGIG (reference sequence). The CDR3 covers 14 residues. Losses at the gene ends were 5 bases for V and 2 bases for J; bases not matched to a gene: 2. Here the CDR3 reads CAWDRGAGANVLTF. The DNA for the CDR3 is TGTGCCTGGGACAGGGGCGCTGGGGCCAACGTCCTGACTTTC.

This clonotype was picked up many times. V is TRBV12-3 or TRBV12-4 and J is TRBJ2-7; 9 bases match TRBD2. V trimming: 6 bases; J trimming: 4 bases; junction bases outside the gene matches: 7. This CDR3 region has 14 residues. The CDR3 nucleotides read TGTGCCAGCAGCGCCGGGACTAGCCGATACGAGCAGTACTTC. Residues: CASSAGTSRYEQYF.

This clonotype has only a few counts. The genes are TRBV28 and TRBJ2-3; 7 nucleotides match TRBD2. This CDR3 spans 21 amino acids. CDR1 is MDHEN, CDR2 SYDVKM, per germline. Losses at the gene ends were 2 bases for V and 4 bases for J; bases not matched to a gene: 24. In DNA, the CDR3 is TGTGCCAGCAGTTTAACAGTACTGGCGGGAGTTAGTATAGTAAGGGCAGATACGCAGTATTTT. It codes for CASSLTVLAGVSIVRADTQYF.

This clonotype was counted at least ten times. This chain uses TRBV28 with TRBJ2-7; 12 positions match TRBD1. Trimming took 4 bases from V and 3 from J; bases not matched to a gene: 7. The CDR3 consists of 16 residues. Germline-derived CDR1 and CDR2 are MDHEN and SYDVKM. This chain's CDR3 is CASSSGDRGQNYEQYF. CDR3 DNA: TGTGCCAGCAGTTCCGGGGACAGGGGGCAGAACTACGAGCAGTACTTC.

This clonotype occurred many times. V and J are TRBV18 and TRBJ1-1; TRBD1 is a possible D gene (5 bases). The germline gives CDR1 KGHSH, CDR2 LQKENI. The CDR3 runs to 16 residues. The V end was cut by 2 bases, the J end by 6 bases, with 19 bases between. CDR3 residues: CASSPSAGRGDAEAFF. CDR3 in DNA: TGTGCCAGCTCACCATCGGCAGGTAGAGGGGACGCTGAAGCTTTCTTT.

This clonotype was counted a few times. The CDR3, as DNA: TGTGCCTGGAGTGGGAAAGCGGCTACAGATACGCAGTATTTT. Its translation is CAWSGKAATDTQYF. This chain connects TRBV30 to TRBJ2-3, with D perhaps TRBD2 (5 bases). Germline CDR1 reads GTSNPN; CDR2 reads SVGIG (reference sequence). The germline V and J ends were trimmed by 1 base and 3 bases, with 11 bases remaining between them. CDR3 length: 14 amino acids.

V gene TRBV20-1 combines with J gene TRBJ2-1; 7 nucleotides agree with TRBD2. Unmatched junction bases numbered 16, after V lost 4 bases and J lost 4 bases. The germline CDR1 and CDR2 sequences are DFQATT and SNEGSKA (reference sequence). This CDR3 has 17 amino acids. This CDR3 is CSAIHPWAGVQYNEQFF. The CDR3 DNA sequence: TGCAGTGCTATCCACCCCTGGGCGGGAGTTCAATACAATGAGCAGTTCTTC.

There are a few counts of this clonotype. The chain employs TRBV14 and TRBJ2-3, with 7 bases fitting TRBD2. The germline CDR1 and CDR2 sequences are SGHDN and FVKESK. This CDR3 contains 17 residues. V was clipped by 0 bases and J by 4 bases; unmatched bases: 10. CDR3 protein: CASSQDSWRELPDTQYF. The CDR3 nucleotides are TGTGCCAGCAGCCAAGATTCTTGGCGGGAGCTCCCAGATACGCAGTATTTT.

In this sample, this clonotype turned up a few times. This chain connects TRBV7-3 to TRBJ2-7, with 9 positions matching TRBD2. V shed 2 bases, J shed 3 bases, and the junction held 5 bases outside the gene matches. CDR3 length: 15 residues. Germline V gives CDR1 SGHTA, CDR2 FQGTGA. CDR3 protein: CASSLVSGSGYEQYF. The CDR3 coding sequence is TGTGCCAGCAGCTTAGTTAGCGGGAGTGGCTACGAGCAGTACTTC.

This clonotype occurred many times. The CDR3 reads CASSQGGGSNQPQHF. DNA of the CDR3: TGTGCCAGCAGCCAAGGGGGGGGGTCCAATCAGCCCCAGCATTTT. This sequence joins TRBV3-1 and TRBJ1-5, with D possibly TRBD1 on 5 matching bases. Looked up from germline, CDR1 is LGHDT and CDR2 is YNNKEL (reference sequence). The V gene lost 1 base and the J gene lost 3 bases, with 10 bases spanning the gap. The CDR3 has 15 residues.

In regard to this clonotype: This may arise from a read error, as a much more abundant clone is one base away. This CDR3 is CASSVGEASGTYEQHF. CDR3 coding DNA: TGTGCCAGCAGCGTAGGGGAGGCTAGCGGCACCTACGAGCAGCACTTC. The V gene is TRBV9, the J gene TRBJ2-7, with TRBD2 identical over 7 bases. The CDR3 spans 16 residues. The V gene's germline CDR1 is SGDLS and CDR2 YYNGEE.

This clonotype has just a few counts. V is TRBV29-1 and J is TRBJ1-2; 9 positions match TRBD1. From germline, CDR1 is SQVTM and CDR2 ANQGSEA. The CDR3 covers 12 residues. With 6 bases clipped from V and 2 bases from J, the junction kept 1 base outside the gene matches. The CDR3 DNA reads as TGCAGCGTCGGACAGGGGAACTATGGCTACACCTTC. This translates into CSVGQGNYGYTF. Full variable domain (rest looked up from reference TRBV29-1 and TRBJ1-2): SAVISQKPSRDICQRGTSLTIQCQVDSQVTMMFWYRQQPGQSLTLIATANQGSEATYESGFVIDKFPISRPNLTFSTLTVSNMSPEDSSIYLCSVGQGNYGYTFGSGTRLTVV.

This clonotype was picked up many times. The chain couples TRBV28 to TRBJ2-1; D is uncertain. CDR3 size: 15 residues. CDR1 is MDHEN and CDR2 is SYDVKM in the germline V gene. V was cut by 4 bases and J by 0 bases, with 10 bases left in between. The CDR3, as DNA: TGTGCCAGCAGTTCTGGGATGAGCTCCTACAATGAGCAGTTCTTC. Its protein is CASSSGMSSYNEQFF.